This T cell receptor beta chain was identified in a study of cytomegalovirus exposure and HLA in healthy donors. About the research overall: The Caucasian-associated ancestry cluster held 65% to 85% of under 450 genotyped donors.

The CDR3 runs to 14 residues. Germline V CDR1 and CDR2: LGHNA, YSLEER. After removal of 6 bases from V and 5 bases from J, the junction contained 10 bases not matched to a gene. Broader study findings: What was likely a sequencing artifact was a cluster of highly shared sequence variants. A later analysis associated 15,000 or so TCR beta sequences with HLA alleles at a 0.05 false discovery rate.

PCR used 60 Vbeta primers and 13 Jbeta primers. This table comes from immunoSEQ multiplex PCR, and its TCRdb copy is limited to in-frame clones, with some not included. The sample records fewer than 200,000 clones, around four fifths being singletons. This clone occurred a few times. Its antigen is still unknown. This TCR was sampled from a man aged 25-40 years in good health and CMV-seronegative. The specimen was PBMCs. V usage is TRBV4-3 and J usage is TRBJ2-7; 7 positions agree with TRBD2. CDR3 region: CASSLNRDYHEQYF. CDR3 nucleotides: TGCGCCAGCAGTTTGAACCGGGACTATCACGAGCAGTACTTC.